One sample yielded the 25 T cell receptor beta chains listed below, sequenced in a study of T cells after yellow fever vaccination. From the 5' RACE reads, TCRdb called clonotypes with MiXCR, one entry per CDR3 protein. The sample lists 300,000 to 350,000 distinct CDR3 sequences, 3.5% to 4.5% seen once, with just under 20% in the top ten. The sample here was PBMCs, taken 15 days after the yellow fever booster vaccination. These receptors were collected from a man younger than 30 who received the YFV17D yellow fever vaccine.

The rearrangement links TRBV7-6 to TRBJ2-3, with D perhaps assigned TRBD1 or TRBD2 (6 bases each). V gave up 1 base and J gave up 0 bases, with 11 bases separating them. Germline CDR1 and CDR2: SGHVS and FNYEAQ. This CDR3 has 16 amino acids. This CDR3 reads CASSLDGGLSTDTQYF. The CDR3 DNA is TGTGCCAGCAGCTTAGACGGGGGCTTGAGCACAGATACGCAGTATTTT. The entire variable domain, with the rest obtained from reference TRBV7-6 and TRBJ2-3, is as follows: GAGVSQSPRYKVTKRGQDVALRCDPISGHVSLYWYRQALGQGPEFLTYFNYEAQQDKSGLPNDRFSAERPEGSISTLTIQRTEQRDSAMYRCASSLDGGLSTDTQYFGPGTRLTVL.

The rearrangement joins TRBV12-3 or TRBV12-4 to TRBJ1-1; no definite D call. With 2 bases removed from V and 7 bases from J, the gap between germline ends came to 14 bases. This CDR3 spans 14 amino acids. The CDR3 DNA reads TGTGCCAGCAGTTTAAGACTTCCCCCAGGTGAAGCTTTCTTT. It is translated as CASSLRLPPGEAFF.

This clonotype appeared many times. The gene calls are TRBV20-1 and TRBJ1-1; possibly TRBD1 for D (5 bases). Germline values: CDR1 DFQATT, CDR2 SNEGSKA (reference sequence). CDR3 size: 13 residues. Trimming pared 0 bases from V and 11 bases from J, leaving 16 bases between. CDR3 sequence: CSARDRGEGKAFF. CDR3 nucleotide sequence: TGCAGTGCTAGAGATAGGGGCGAGGGCAAGGCTTTCTTT.

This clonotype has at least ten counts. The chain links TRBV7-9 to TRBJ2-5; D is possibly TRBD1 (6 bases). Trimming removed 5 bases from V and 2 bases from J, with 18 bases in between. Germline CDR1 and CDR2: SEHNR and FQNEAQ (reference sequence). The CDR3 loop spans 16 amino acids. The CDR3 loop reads CASSKDRTNLQETQYF. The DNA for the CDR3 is TGTGCCAGCAGCAAGGACAGAACCAACCTTCAAGAGACCCAGTACTTC.

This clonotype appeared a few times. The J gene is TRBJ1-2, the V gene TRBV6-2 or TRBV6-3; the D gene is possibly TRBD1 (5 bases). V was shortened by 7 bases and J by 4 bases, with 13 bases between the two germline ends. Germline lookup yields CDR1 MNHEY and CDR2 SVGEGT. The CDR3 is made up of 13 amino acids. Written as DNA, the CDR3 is TGTGCCAGCACCCAAGACAGTTTCTATGGCTACACCTTC. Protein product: CASTQDSFYGYTF.

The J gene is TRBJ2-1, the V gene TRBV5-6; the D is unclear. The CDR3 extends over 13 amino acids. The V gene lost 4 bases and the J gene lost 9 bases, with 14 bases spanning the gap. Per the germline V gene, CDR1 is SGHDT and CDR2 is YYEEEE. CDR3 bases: TGTGCCAGCAGCCCGACGGATTCGGGTGAGCAGTTCTTC. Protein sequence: CASSPTDSGEQFF.

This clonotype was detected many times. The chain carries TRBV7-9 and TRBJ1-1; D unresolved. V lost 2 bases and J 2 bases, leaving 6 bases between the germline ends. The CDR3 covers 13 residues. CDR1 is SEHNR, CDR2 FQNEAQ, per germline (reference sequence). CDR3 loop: CASSLNSNTEAFF. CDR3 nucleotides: TGTGCCAGCAGCTTAAACAGCAACACTGAAGCTTTCTTT.

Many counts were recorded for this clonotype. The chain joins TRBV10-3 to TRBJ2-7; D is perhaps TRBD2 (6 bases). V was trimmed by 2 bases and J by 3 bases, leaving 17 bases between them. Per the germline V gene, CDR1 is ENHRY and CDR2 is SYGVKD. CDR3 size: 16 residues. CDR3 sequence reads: CAISEKDYQLSYEQYF. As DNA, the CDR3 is TGTGCCATCAGTGAGAAGGACTACCAATTGAGCTACGAGCAGTACTTC.

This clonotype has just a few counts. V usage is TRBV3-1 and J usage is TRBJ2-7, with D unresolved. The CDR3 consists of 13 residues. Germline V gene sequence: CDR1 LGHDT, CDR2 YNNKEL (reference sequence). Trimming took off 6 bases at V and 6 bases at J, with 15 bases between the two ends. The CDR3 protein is CASSSHPNPEQYV. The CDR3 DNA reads TGTGCCAGCAGTTCCCACCCCAACCCCGAGCAGTACGTC.

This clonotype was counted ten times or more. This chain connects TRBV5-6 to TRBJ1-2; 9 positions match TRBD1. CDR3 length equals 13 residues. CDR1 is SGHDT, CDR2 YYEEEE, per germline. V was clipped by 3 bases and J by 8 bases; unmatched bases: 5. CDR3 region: CASSSRGTGGYTF. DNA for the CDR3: TGTGCCAGCAGCTCTCGTGGGACAGGGGGCTACACCTTC.

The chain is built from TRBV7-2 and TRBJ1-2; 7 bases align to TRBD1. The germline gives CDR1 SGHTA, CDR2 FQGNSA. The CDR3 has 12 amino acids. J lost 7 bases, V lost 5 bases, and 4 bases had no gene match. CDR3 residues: CASSVQGIGYTF. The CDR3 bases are TGTGCCAGCAGCGTACAGGGGATTGGCTACACCTTC.

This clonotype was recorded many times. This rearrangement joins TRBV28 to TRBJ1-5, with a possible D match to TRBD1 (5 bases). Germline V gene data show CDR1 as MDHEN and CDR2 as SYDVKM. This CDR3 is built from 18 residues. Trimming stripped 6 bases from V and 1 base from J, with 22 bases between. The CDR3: CASSEFAGYRDSNQPQHF. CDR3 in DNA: TGTGCCAGCAGCGAGTTTGCGGGCTACCGGGACAGCAATCAGCCCCAGCATTTT.

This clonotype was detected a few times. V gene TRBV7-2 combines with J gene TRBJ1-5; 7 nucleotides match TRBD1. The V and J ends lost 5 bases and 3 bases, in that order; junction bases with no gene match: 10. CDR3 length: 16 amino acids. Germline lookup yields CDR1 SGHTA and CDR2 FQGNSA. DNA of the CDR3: TGTGCCAGCAGCCTAGAGACAGGGACGTACAATCAGCCCCAGCATTTT. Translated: CASSLETGTYNQPQHF.

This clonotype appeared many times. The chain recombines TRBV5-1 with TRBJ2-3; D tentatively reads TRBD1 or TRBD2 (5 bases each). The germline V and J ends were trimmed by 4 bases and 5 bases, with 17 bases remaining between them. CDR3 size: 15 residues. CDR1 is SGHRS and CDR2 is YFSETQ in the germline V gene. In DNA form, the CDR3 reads TGCGCCAGCAGCCCGGGACCCCAAGAGGTAGATACGCAGTATTTT. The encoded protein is CASSPGPQEVDTQYF.

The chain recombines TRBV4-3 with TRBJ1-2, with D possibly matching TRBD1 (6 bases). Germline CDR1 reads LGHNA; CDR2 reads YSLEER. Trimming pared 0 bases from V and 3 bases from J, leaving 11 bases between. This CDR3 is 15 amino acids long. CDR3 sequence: CASSQDLQGDYGYTF. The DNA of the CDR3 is TGCGCCAGCAGCCAAGACCTACAGGGCGACTATGGCTACACCTTC.

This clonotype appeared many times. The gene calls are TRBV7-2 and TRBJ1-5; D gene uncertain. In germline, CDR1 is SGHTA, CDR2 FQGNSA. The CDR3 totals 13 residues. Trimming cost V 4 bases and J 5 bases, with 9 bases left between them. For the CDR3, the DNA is TGTGCCAGCAGCTCTGCGGACTATCAGCCCCAGCATTTT. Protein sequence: CASSSADYQPQHF.

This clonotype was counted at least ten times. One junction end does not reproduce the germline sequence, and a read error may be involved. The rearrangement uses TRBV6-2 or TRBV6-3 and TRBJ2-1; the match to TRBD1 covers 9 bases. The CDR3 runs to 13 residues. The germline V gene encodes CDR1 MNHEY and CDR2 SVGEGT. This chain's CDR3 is CATGDREIREQFF. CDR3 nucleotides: TGCGCCACCGGGGACAGGGAGATCCGCGAGCAGTTCTTC.

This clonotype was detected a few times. This CDR3 reads CASSLSGRTGHETQYF. CDR3 nucleotide sequence: TGTGCCAGCAGCTTAAGCGGTCGAACGGGGCACGAGACCCAGTACTTC. The chain is built from TRBV7-9 and TRBJ2-5; the D call may be TRBD1 or TRBD2 (5 bases each). This CDR3 is 16 amino acids long. The V end lost 2 bases, the J end lost 5 bases, and 18 bases lay between the germline ends. In germline, CDR1 is SEHNR, CDR2 FQNEAQ (reference sequence).

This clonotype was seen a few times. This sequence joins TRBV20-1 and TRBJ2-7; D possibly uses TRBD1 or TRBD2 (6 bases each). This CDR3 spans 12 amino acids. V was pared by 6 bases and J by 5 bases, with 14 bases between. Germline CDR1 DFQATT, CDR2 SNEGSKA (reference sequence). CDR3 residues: CSADLGGNEQYF. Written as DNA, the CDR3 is TGCAGTGCCGACTTAGGGGGGAACGAGCAGTACTTC.

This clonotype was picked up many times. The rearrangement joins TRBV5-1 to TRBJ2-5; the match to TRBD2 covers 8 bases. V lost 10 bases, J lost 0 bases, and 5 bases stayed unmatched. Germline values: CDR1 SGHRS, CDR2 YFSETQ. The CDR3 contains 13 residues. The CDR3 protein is CASGGGHQETQYF. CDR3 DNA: TGCGCCTCTGGCGGGGGGCACCAAGAGACCCAGTACTTC. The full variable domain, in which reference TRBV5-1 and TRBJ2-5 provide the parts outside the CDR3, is KAGVTQTPRYLIKTRGQQVTLSCSPISGHRSVSWYQQTPGQGLQFLFEYFSETQRNKGNFPGRFSGRQFSNSRSEMNVSTLELGDSALYLCASGGGHQETQYFGPGTRLLVL.

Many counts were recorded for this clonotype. Here the CDR3 reads CASSLDGPDTQYF. The CDR3 nucleotides are TGTGCCAGCAGCTTAGATGGTCCAGATACGCAGTATTTT. This chain links TRBV7-2 with TRBJ2-3, with D hard to call. The germline V gene has CDR1 SGHTA and CDR2 FQGNSA. There are 13 residues in the CDR3. V gave up 1 base and J gave up 4 bases, with 6 bases separating them.

For the CDR3, the DNA is TGTGCCAGCGCCCCGGGGACAGCTTATGGCTACACCTTC. The encoded protein is CASAPGTAYGYTF. The rearrangement joins TRBV12-3 or TRBV12-4 to TRBJ1-2; 7 bases map to TRBD1. The V gene end was trimmed by 8 bases and the J gene end by 5 bases; junction bases not matched to a gene: 8. CDR3 length equals 13 residues.

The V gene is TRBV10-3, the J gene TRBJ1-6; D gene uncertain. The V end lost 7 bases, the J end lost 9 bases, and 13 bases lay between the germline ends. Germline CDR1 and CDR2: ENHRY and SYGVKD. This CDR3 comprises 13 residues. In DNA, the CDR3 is TGTGCCATCATGGTAGGGCTAGGTTCACCCCTCCACTTT. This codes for CAIMVGLGSPLHF.

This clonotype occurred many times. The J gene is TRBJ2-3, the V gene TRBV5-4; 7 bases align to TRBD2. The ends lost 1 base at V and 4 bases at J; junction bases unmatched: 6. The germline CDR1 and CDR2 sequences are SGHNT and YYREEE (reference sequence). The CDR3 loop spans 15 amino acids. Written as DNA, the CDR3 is TGTGCCAGCAGCTTGACAGCCAGCGGGGCAGATACGCAGTATTTT. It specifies CASSLTASGADTQYF.

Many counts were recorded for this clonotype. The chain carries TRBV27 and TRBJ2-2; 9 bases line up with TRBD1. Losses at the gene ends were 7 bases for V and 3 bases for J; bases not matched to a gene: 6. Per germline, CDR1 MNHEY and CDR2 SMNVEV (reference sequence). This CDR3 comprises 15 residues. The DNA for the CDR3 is TGTGCCAGCACCTCCGGACAGGGGCACACCGGGGAGCTGTTTTTT. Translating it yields CASTSGQGHTGELFF.